The 4 T cell receptor beta chains in this list originate from one sample, sequenced in a study of CD8+ T cells in alopecia areata. Following extraction, RNA underwent reverse transcription to cDNA, which served as the sequencing template. TCRdb keeps only in-frame clones here, not all; method: immunoSEQ multiplex PCR. The table includes about 110,000 clones, approximately 63% detected once. Input material: CD8+ T cells sorted from blood. These receptors originate from a human donor in good health.

There are a few counts of this clone. The rearrangement uses TRBV7-2 and TRBJ1-3; D remains ambiguous. Trimming shortened V by 6 bases and J by 3 bases, and 9 bases separated the two germline ends. The CDR3 spans 13 residues. From germline, CDR1 is SGHTA and CDR2 FQGNSA. The CDR3 is CASRGLGGNTIYF. CDR3 in DNA: TGTGCCAGCAGAGGACTTGGTGGAAACACCATATATTTT.

The V and J genes are TRBV7-8 and TRBJ2-7; D possibly corresponds to TRBD1 (5 bases). V was clipped by 5 bases and J by 2 bases, with 13 bases between them. Looked up from germline, CDR1 is SGHVS and CDR2 is FQNEAQ. This CDR3 is 14 amino acids long. The CDR3 DNA reads as TGTGCCAGCAGCCACGAAGGGGTTCCCTACGAGCAGTACTTC. This translates into CASSHEGVPYEQYF.

The chain has TRBV5-1 and TRBJ2-1, with D unresolved. V lost 0 bases and J 3 bases, leaving 10 bases between the germline ends. Germline V gene lookup returns CDR1 SGHRS and CDR2 YFSETQ. CDR3 length: 15 amino acids. The CDR3 protein is CASSLGLLYYNEQFF. CDR3 DNA: TGCGCCAGCAGCTTGGGACTCCTCTACTACAATGAGCAGTTCTTC.

The chain couples TRBV7-9 to TRBJ1-2; unclear D gene. The CDR3 has 14 amino acids. V lost 1 base and J 5 bases, leaving 11 bases between the germline ends. Germline V gene sequence: CDR1 SEHNR, CDR2 FQNEAQ (reference sequence). This CDR3 reads CASSLGASEYGYTF. The CDR3 DNA reads as TGTGCCAGCAGCTTAGGGGCGTCAGAATATGGCTACACCTTC.